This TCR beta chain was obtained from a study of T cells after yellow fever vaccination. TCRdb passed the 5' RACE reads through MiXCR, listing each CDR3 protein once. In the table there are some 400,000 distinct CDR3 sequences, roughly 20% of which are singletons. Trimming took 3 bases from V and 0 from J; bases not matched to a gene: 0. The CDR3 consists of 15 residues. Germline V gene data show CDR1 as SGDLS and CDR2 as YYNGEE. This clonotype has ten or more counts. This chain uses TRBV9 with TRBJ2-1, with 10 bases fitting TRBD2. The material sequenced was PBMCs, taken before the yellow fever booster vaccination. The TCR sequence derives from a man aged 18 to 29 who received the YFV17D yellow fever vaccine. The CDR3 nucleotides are TGTGCCAGCAGCGCTAGCGGGAGCTCCTACAATGAGCAGTTCTTC. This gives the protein CASSASGSSYNEQFF.